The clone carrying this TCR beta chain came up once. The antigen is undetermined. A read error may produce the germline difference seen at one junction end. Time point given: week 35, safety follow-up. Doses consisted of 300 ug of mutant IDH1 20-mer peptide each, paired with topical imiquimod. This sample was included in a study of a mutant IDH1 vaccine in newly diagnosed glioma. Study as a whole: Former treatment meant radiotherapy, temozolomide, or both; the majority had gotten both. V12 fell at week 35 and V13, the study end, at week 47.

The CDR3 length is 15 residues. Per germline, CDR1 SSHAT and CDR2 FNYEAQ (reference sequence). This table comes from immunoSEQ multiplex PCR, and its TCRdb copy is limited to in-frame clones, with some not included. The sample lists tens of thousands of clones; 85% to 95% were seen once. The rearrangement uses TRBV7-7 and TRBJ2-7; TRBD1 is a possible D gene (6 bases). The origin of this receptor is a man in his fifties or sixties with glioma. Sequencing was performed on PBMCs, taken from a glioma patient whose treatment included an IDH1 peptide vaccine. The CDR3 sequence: CASSYRRDILYEQYF. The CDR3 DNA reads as TGTGCTAGCAGCTACCGCCGGGACATTTTATACGAGCAGTACTTC.